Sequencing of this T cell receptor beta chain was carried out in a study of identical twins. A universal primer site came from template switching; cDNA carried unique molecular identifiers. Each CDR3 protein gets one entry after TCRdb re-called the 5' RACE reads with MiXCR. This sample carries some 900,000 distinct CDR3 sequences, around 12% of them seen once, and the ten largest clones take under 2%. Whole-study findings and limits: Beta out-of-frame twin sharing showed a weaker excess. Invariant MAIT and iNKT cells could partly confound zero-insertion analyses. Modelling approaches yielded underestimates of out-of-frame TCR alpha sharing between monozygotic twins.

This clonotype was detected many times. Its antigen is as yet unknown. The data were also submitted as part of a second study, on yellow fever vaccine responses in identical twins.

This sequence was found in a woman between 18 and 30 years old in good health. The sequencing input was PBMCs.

CDR3 sequence (DNA): TGTGCCAGCAGCTTGCGGGATTTGACTGAAGCTTTCTTT. This codes for CASSLRDLTEAFF. J is TRBJ1-1 and V is TRBV5-5; D gene uncertain. This CDR3 is built from 13 residues. Trimming took off 1 base at V and 5 bases at J, with 9 bases between the two ends. Germline values: CDR1 SGHKS, CDR2 YYEKEE (reference sequence).